The T cell receptor (beta chain) under discussion was sequenced for a study of blood T cell repertoires in COVID-19. Study in general: Sources were T cells, B-cell-depleted T cells, or PBMCs; the material itself was cDNA or gDNA.

Individuals aged roughly 18 to 95 years were recruited from 24 US areas. The protocol was immunoSEQ multiplex PCR, while the TCRdb copy is restricted to in-frame clones and leaves out a portion. The data show 190,000 or so clones, around 89% seen once. CDR3 size: 13 residues. With 0 bases removed from V and 2 bases from J, the gap between germline ends came to 5 bases. The germline CDR1 and CDR2 sequences are SGHRS and YFSETQ. Material: PBMCs or T cells enriched from blood (not recorded which). This chain links TRBV5-1 with TRBJ2-5; D gene ambiguous. The receptor comes from a woman under 30 who had recovered from COVID-19. CDR3 region: CASSLDPQETQYF. The CDR3 DNA reads TGCGCCAGCAGCTTGGATCCTCAAGAGACCCAGTACTTC.